This T cell receptor (beta chain) was documented in a study of vaccination effects on CD4 cells after COVID-19. Between the trimmed V and J ends, which lost 0 bases and 7 bases, there was a span of 10 bases. The CDR3 has 14 amino acids. CDR1 is SNHLY, CDR2 FYNNEI, per germline. As concerns this clone: Its antigen remains unidentified.

Study-wide results and limits: Convalescent patients were few in the study, and early post-infection timepoints were absent. Marked clonal contraction was seen in infection- and vaccine-induced clones late after vaccination. Only 1 of 255 vaccine-induced clones from healthy vaccinees cross-reacted with common cold coronaviruses.

Profiled with immunoSEQ multiplex PCR; TCRdb holds only in-frame clones, not every one. The repertoire holds 71,000 or so clones, with approximately 70% as singletons. CD4+ T cells specific for antigen were expanded with viral peptide pools by the ViraFEST assay before sequencing. Following 10 days of culture, CD4+ T cells were isolated. People in the vaccine group had not been infected with SARS-CoV-2 before, and their nucleocapsid antibodies were negative. About 2.1 million PBMC were seeded per well and grown in the presence of about 9.6 IU/ml IL-2 and about 10 ug/ml peptides. The chain uses TRBV2 and TRBJ1-5, with a possible D match to TRBD1 (5 bases). The sequencing here drew on CD4+ T cells from PBMCs cultured with HCoV-OC43 spike peptides, taken before COVID-19 vaccination. As to subset: HCoV-OC43 spike overlapping peptide pool stimulation. The clonotype was recovered from a human donor who received a COVID-19 vaccine. CDR3 nucleotide sequence: TGTGCCAGCAGTGAAGCCCTGGGGGGACAGCCCCAGCATTTT. Its protein product is CASSEALGGQPQHF.